This T cell receptor beta chain was recovered during a study of T cell responses to AZD1222 COVID-19 vaccine. TCRdb keeps only in-frame clones here, not all; method: immunoSEQ multiplex PCR. The data contain around 83,000 clones, about 82% of them singletons. Worth noting for this clone: Its antigen is still unknown.

Study results and caveats: Only a handful of people who got AZD1222 tested seropositive at baseline. Vaccine-associated CD4 TCRs ranged over spike, dominating at 160-218 and 743-854.

The sequence was collected from an adult in good health. Sample: peripheral blood, taken on day 0 of AZD1222 vaccination.

The CDR3 sequence: CASSYSGGAGPGELFF. The CDR3 DNA sequence: TGTGCCAGCAGTTACTCTGGGGGGGCCGGTCCCGGGGAGCTGTTTTTT. The V call is TRBV6-6, the J call TRBJ2-2; a possible D gene is TRBD2 (7 bases). The CDR3 is 16 residues long. The germline gives CDR1 MNHNY, CDR2 SVGAGI (reference sequence). Trimming took off 0 bases at V and 6 bases at J, with 14 bases between the two ends.